This T cell receptor beta chain was obtained from a study of blood T cell repertoires in COVID-19. Across the study: The United States, Italy and Spain supplied acute and convalescent COVID-19 samples. PBMCs, B-cell-depleted T cells, or T cells provided the cDNA or gDNA that made up the material.

V was pared by 7 bases and J by 1 base, with 13 bases between. Germline V gene data show CDR1 as SEHNR and CDR2 as FQNEAQ (reference sequence). The CDR3 contains 15 residues. Original methodology: Counts of nucleated cells, estimated from reference gene primer amplification, were obtained. Profiled with immunoSEQ multiplex PCR; TCRdb holds only in-frame clones, not every one. V, J and clone size were drawn from that table, and D and trimming were deduced from the DNA. The table records some 80,000 clones, around 80% of them present only once. This clonotype originated in a man of 80 years or more with acute or convalescent COVID-19. Material: peripheral blood. The genes are TRBV7-9 and TRBJ2-2, with TRBD1 as a possible D gene (6 bases). CDR3 in amino acids: CASTRPGQNTGELFF. Written as DNA, the CDR3 is TGTGCCAGCACTCGCCCGGGACAGAACACCGGGGAGCTGTTTTTT.